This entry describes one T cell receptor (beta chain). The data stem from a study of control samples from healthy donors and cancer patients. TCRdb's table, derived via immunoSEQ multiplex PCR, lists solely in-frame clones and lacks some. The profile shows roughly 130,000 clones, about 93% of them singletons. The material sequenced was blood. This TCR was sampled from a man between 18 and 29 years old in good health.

The CDR3 sequence is CASRGNTEAFF. CDR3 nucleotide sequence: TGTGCCAGCAGGGGGAACACTGAAGCTTTCTTT. The chain couples TRBV11-2 to TRBJ1-1, with D hard to call. CDR1 is SGHAT and CDR2 is FQNNGV in the germline V gene. The CDR3 consists of 11 residues. The V gene lost 6 bases and the J gene lost 1 base, with 3 bases spanning the gap.